The clone carrying this T cell receptor beta chain showed up just a few times. Its antigen is not known. The data derive from a study of T cells in Graves' hyperthyroidism and ophthalmopathy. Study-level findings and limits: Separation of ophthalmopathy from stable hyperthyroidism was achieved by a 13 V-J model.

Amplification of TCR beta CDR3 regions used RNA as the template. The primer set for the first-round RT-PCR of the TCR CDR3 was HTBI. TCRdb re-called the multiplex PCR reads through MiXCR, storing one row per CDR3 protein. The sample has a few hundred thousand distinct CDR3 sequences, about 13% seen once. Per the germline V gene, CDR1 is LNHDA and CDR2 is SQIVND (reference sequence). V lost 10 bases to trimming and J lost 3 bases, with 15 bases between them. The CDR3 runs to 13 residues. The clonotype was recovered from a woman under 30 with Graves' hyperthyroidism. Specimen: blood. This rearrangement joins TRBV19 to TRBJ1-2; D ambiguous. DNA of the CDR3: TGTGCCACCTCACCCGGAGGTTACTATGGCTACACCTTC. Protein sequence: CATSPGGYYGYTF.